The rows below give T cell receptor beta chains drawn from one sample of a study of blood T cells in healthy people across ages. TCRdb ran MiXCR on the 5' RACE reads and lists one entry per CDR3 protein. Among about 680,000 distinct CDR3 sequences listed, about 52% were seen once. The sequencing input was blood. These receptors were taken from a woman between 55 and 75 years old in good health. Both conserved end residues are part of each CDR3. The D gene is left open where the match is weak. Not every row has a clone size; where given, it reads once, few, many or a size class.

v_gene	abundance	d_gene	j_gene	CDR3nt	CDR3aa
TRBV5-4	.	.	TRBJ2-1	TGTGCCAGCAGCTGGGGACGTCAGGGTGAGCAGTTCTTC	CASSWGRQGEQFF
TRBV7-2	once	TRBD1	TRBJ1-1	TGTGCCAGCAGCTCCAGACAGGACAGGGTGAACACTGAAGCTTTCTTT	CASSSRQDRVNTEAFF
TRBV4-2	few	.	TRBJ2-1	TGTGCCAGCAGCCAAGATACCGGGCGGAATGAGCAGTTCTTC	CASSQDTGRNEQFF
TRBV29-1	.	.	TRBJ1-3	TGCAGCGTTGAAGACAGGACCTCTGGAAACACCATATATTTT	CSVEDRTSGNTIYF
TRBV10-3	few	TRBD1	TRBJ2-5	TGTGCCATCAGGCCAACCCGGACGGATGATAGGGGGCGGGAGACCCAGTACTTC	CAIRPTRTDDRGRETQYF
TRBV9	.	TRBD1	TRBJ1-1	TGTGCCAGCATTGACAGGGGAGCTTTCTTT	CASIDRGAFF
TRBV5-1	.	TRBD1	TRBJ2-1	TGCGCCAGCAGCTCGCCCGGTGACAGGGGGTGGGGGCAGTTCTTC	CASSSPGDRGWGQFF
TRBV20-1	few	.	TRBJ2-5	TGCAGTGCTCTTCGACAGTATTCGGGGGAGCAGTACTTC	CSALRQYSGEQYF
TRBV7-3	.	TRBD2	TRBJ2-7	TGTGCCGGCAGCTTAACCCCAGCGGGAGTTGTCTACGAGCAGTACTTC	CAGSLTPAGVVYEQYF
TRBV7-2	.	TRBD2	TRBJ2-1	TGTGCCAGCAGCTTAGCGGGAGGGACTCAAGGAGAGACCCAGTTCTTC	CASSLAGGTQGETQFF
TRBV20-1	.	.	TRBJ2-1	TGCAGTGCCGCGGGGGCACTTTCCTACAATGAGCAGTTCTTC	CSAAGALSYNEQFF
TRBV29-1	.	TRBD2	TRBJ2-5	TGCAGCGTTGATTCTAGCGGGATGGAGACCCAGTACTTC	CSVDSSGMETQYF
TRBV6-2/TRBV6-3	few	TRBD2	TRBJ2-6	TGTGCCAGCAGTAAACCAGCGGGGGCTGGGGCCAACGTCCTGACTTTC	CASSKPAGAGANVLTF
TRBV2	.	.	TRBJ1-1	TGTGCCAGCAGGCCAAACGGTGACACTGAAGCTTTCTTT	CASRPNGDTEAFF
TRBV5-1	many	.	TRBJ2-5	TGCGCCAGCAGCTTGGACCCGCTAGCAGCGGGTGGAGAGACCCAGTACTTC	CASSLDPLAAGGETQYF
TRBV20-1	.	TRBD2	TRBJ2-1	TGCAGTGCTAGGGGACTAGCCCCCTACTACAATGAGCAGTTCTTC	CSARGLAPYYNEQFF
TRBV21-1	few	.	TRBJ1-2	TGTGCCAGCAGCATCAACTATGGCTACACCTTC	CASSINYGYTF
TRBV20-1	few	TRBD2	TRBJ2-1	TGCAGTGCTAGCTCGGGACTAGCGGGAGGGCCTCGTTCCTACAATGAGCAGTTCTTC	CSASSGLAGGPRSYNEQFF
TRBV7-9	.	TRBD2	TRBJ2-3	TGTGCCAGCAGCTTACAGGGAGGGGATACGCAGTATTTT	CASSLQGGDTQYF
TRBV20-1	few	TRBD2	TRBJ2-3	TGCAGTGCTACCGGGACTAGCGGGGGGGAGGATACGCAGTATTTT	CSATGTSGGEDTQYF
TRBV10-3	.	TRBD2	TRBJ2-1	TGTGCCATCAGTGGGTCTAGCGGGAGGGCCCTAGTGGGTGAGCAGTTCTTC	CAISGSSGRALVGEQFF
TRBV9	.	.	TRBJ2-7	TGTGCCAGCAGCGTAGCTGGGATAGCGGCAACCTACGAGCAGTACTTC	CASSVAGIAATYEQYF
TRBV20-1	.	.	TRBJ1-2	TGCAGTGCTAGGGAATCTGGTCCCTATGGCCACACCTTC	CSARESGPYGHTF
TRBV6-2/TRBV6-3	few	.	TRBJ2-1	TGTGCCAGCAGGCGACAGGTCTCCTACAATGAGCAGTTCTTC	CASRRQVSYNEQFF
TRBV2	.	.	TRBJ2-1	TGTGCCAGCGAACAGGGCGGCAATGAGCAGTTCTTC	CASEQGGNEQFF
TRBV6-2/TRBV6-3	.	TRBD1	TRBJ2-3	TGTGCCAGCAGAACCGGGACAGGGTTTGATACGCAGTATTTT	CASRTGTGFDTQYF
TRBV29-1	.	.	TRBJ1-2	TGCAGCGTTGAATTGCGCAGGGAAGATGGCTACACCTTC	CSVELRREDGYTF
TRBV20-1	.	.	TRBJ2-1	TGCAGTGCTATACCAGCGATGTCCTACAATGAGCAGTTCTTC	CSAIPAMSYNEQFF
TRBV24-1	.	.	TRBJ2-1	TGTGCCACCAGTGATTTTGTGTCCTCTGGGGGCAATGAGCAGTTCTTC	CATSDFVSSGGNEQFF